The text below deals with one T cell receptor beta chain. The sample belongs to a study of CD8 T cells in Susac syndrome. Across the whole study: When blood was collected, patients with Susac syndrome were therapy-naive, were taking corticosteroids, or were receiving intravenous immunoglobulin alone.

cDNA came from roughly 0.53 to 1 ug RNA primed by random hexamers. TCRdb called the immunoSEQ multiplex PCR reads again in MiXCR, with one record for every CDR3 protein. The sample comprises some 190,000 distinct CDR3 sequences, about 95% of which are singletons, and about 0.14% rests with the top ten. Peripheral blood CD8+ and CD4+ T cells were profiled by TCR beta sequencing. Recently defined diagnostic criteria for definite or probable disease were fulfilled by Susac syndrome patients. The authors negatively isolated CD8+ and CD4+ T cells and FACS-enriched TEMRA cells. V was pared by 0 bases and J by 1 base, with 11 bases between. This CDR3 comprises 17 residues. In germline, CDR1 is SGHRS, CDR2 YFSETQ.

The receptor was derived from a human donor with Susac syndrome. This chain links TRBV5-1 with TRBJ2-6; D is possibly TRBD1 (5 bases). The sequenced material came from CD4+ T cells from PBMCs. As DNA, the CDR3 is TGCGCCAGCAGCTTGGTATTTGCAGGGTCTGGGGCCAACGTCCTGACTTTC. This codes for CASSLVFAGSGANVLTF. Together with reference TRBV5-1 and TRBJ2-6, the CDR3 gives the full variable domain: KAGVTQTPRYLIKTRGQQVTLSCSPISGHRSVSWYQQTPGQGLQFLFEYFSETQRNKGNFPGRFSGRQFSNSRSEMNVSTLELGDSALYLCASSLVFAGSGANVLTFGAGSRLTVL.